Shown below are 18 T cell receptor beta chains from a single sample sequenced in a study of CD8 T cells in Susac syndrome (dated by TCRdb to the late 2010s). The method behind the library was the immunoSEQ multiplex PCR assay. RNA was extracted using the RNeasy kit, and 0.5 to 1 microgram was reverse transcribed with random hexamers. The public reads were reprocessed in TCRdb via fastp at Q25 and MiXCR, keeping in-frame beta chains. Rows merge per CDR3 protein into single entries with the most common DNA and genes. The table for this sample lists around 100,000 distinct CDR3 sequences; around 95% of them were counted only once. The ten largest clones add up to 0.3% of the sample. Sequencing used CD8+ T cells from PBMCs. The receptors originated from a human donor with Susac syndrome.

This clonotype was seen once. The rearrangement uses TRBV4-1 and TRBJ2-5; D is possibly TRBD1 or TRBD2 (5 bases each). V gave up 0 bases and J gave up 5 bases, with 13 bases separating them. CDR3 length: 15 residues. CDR1 MGHRA and CDR2 YSYEKL come from the germline V gene. The CDR3 DNA reads TGCGCCAGCAGCCAAGATTCGGGGACCGTGGAGACCCAGTACTTC. This translates into CASSQDSGTVETQYF.

About this clonotype: One end of the junction fails to match germline, which may point to a read error. In DNA form, the CDR3 reads TGCTCCCAGCCCCGGGACAGGGACACCCAAAGCCAACCCGTCCCCTATGACTACACCTTC. As protein: CSQPRDRDTQSQPVPYDYTF. This rearrangement joins TRBV29-1 to TRBJ1-2; 9 positions agree with TRBD1. The CDR3 is 20 residues long. Germline V gene data show CDR1 as SQVTM and CDR2 as ANQGSEA.

The chain joins TRBV9 to TRBJ2-3; D remains unclear. Germline loops: CDR1 SGDLS, CDR2 YYNGEE. V lost 4 bases, J lost 7 bases, and 10 bases lay in between. The CDR3 loop spans 12 amino acids. Here the CDR3 DNA reads TGTGCCAGCAGCCCCTCTCCGAATACGCAGTATTTT. It specifies CASSPSPNTQYF.

The chain is built from TRBV2 and TRBJ2-1, with 9 bases that match TRBD1. CDR1 is SNHLY and CDR2 is FYNNEI in the germline V gene. V trimming: 6 bases; J trimming: 8 bases; junction bases outside the gene matches: 8. CDR3 size: 14 residues. Here the CDR3 reads CASREGQGFDEQFF. CDR3 nucleotide sequence: TGTGCCAGCAGAGAGGGACAGGGTTTCGATGAGCAGTTCTTC.

The rearrangement uses TRBV13 and TRBJ2-7, with D possibly being TRBD2 (6 bases). This CDR3 is 15 amino acids long. Germline CDR1 reads PRHDT; CDR2 reads FYEKMQ (reference sequence). Trimming took 0 bases from V and 2 from J, leaving 11 bases between them. CDR3 DNA sequence: TGTGCCAGCAGCTTAGGGGGAGGTCCCCCCTACGAGCAGTACTTC. Protein product: CASSLGGGPPYEQYF. Full variable domain (outside the CDR3, taken from reference TRBV13 and TRBJ2-7): AAGVIQSPRHLIKEKRETATLKCYPIPRHDTVYWYQQGPGQDPQFLISFYEKMQSDKGSIPDRFSAQQFSDYHSELNMSSLELGDSALYFCASSLGGGPPYEQYFGPGTRLTVT.

J is TRBJ2-5 and V is TRBV29-1, with D hard to call. The ends were cut back, 2 bases at V and 5 bases at J, with 12 bases in the middle. This CDR3 spans 13 amino acids. The V gene's germline CDR1 is SQVTM and CDR2 ANQGSEA. CDR3 DNA sequence: TGCAGCGTTGAACCCACTCGAATGGAGACCCAGTACTTC. Translating gives CSVEPTRMETQYF.

The chain recombines TRBV2 with TRBJ2-7, with 9 nucleotides matching TRBD2. Germline V gene sequence: CDR1 SNHLY, CDR2 FYNNEI. V lost 6 bases to trimming and J lost 5 bases; unmatched junction nucleotides: 14. The CDR3 contains 16 residues. The CDR3 DNA follows: TGTGCCAGCAGCCTCGGGTTAGCGGGAGCCCTCAACGAGCAGTACTTC. It yields the protein CASSLGLAGALNEQYF.

J is TRBJ2-1 and V is TRBV9; 12 bases line up with TRBD2. V trimming: 0 bases; J trimming: 7 bases; junction bases outside the gene matches: 11. The CDR3 loop spans 18 amino acids. Per the germline V gene, CDR1 is SGDLS and CDR2 is YYNGEE. CDR3 DNA sequence: TGTGCCAGCAGCGTAGAACACTTGAGACTAGCGGGAGTTAATGAGCAGTTCTTC. Translated: CASSVEHLRLAGVNEQFF.

V and J are TRBV7-9 and TRBJ2-1; unclear D gene. The CDR3 has 14 residues. The V gene lost 4 bases and the J gene lost 6 bases, with 13 bases spanning the gap. Germline loops: CDR1 SEHNR, CDR2 FQNEAQ (reference sequence). The CDR3 bases are TGTGCCAGCAGCTCAAGAGACACCCCCAATGAGCAGTTCTTC. Protein sequence: CASSSRDTPNEQFF.

This rearrangement joins TRBV12-3 or TRBV12-4 to TRBJ1-5, with TRBD1 identical over 7 bases. With V trimmed by 6 bases and J by 3 bases, 5 bases remained unmatched. CDR3 length: 14 amino acids. The CDR3 region has the DNA TGTGCCAGCAGGCCCGACAGGGCCAATCAGCCCCAGCATTTT. This codes for CASRPDRANQPQHF.

The chain is built from TRBV29-1 and TRBJ1-2; perhaps TRBD1 as D (5 bases). The V end lost 6 bases, the J end lost 4 bases, and 15 bases lay between the germline ends. The CDR3 sequence is 13 residues long. Germline CDR1 is SQVTM and CDR2 is ANQGSEA. In DNA, the CDR3 is TGCAGCGTCCCCTTTCGGGGGGGCTATGGCTACACCTTC. This codes for CSVPFRGGYGYTF.

This chain joins TRBV27 and TRBJ2-3; 9 nucleotides align to TRBD2. This CDR3 has 15 amino acids. J lost 2 bases, V lost 11 bases, and 11 bases had no gene match. Per germline, CDR1 MNHEY and CDR2 SMNVEV (reference sequence). CDR3 in DNA: TGTGCCGCCAAGAGCAGCGGGGGGCCCACAGATACGCAGTATTTT. Its protein product is CAAKSSGGPTDTQYF.

The rearrangement joins TRBV5-1 to TRBJ2-5; D not certain. The DNA end is more similar to TRBJ2-7, so the J call may be wrong. The CDR3 totals 13 residues. Germline V gene sequence: CDR1 SGHRS, CDR2 YFSETQ. Here the CDR3 DNA reads TGCGCCAGCAGCTTGCAGGCTGGCCACGAGCAGTACTTC. Translated: CASSLQAGHEQYF.

V gene TRBV28 combines with J gene TRBJ1-1, with D maybe TRBD1 (5 bases). This CDR3 comprises 15 residues. V was trimmed by 6 bases and J by 4 bases, leaving 18 bases between them. Germline CDR1 reads MDHEN; CDR2 reads SYDVKM. The CDR3 DNA sequence: TGTGCCAGCAGAACCCTACACACAGGCTCCACTGAAGCTTTCTTT. It translates to CASRTLHTGSTEAFF.

The chain combines TRBV25-1 with TRBJ2-7, with a weak D call TRBD2 (5 bases). Trimming took off 6 bases at V and 0 bases at J, with 9 bases between the two ends. Germline V CDR1 and CDR2: MGHDK, SYGVNS. The CDR3 is made up of 13 amino acids. CDR3 nucleotide sequence: TGTGCCAGCAGGCCGGGGAGCTCCTACGAGCAGTACTTC. It encodes CASRPGSSYEQYF.

This clonotype was seen once. The genes are TRBV6-4 and TRBJ2-3; TRBD1 is a possible D gene (6 bases). Germline values: CDR1 MRHNA, CDR2 SNTAGT. V dropped 0 bases and J dropped 4 bases, with 11 bases sitting between them. The CDR3 is 15 residues long. CDR3 in DNA: TGTGCCAGCAGTGACTCGTGGGGGCAGCCAGATACGCAGTATTTT. Residues: CASSDSWGQPDTQYF.

V and J are TRBV10-2 and TRBJ1-1, with a possible D match to TRBD1 (6 bases). The CDR3 has 13 residues. The V end lost 6 bases, the J end lost 6 bases, and 14 bases lay between the germline ends. Germline loops: CDR1 WSHSY, CDR2 SAAADI. In nucleotides, the CDR3 is TGCGCCAGCAGGTTTAATACAGGGTCTGAAGCTTTCTTT. It is translated as CASRFNTGSEAFF.

V gene TRBV6-2 or TRBV6-3 combines with J gene TRBJ2-1, with 8 bases that match TRBD1. V lost 6 bases and J lost 8; bases outside the gene matches: 6. Germline lookup yields CDR1 MNHEY and CDR2 SVGEGT. This CDR3 has 13 residues. The CDR3 loop is CASSDRGRDEQFF. CDR3 bases: TGTGCCAGCAGCGACAGGGGACGGGATGAGCAGTTCTTC.